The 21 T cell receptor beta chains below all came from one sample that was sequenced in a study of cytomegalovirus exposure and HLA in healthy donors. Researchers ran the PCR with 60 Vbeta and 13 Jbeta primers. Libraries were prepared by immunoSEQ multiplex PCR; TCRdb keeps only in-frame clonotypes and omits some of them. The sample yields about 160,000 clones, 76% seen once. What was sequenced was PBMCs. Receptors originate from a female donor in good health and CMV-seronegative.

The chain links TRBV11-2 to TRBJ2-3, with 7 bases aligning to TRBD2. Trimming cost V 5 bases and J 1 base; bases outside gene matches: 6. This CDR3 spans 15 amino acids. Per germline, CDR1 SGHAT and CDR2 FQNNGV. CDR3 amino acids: CASSHRGGGTDTQYF. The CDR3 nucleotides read TGTGCCAGCAGCCACCGGGGAGGGGGCACAGATACGCAGTATTTT.

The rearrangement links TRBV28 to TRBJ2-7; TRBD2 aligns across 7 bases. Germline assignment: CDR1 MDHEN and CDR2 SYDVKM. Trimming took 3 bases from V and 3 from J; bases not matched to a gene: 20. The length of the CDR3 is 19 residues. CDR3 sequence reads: CASSLFLEGAGDRFYEQYF. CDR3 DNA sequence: TGTGCCAGCAGTTTGTTCTTAGAAGGCGCGGGGGACCGCTTCTACGAGCAGTACTTC.

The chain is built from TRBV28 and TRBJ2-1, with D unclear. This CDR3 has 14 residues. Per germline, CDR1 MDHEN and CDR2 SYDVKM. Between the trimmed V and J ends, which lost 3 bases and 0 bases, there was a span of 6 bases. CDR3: CASSFSSSYNEQFF. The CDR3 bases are TGTGCCAGCAGTTTTTCGTCCTCCTACAATGAGCAGTTCTTC.

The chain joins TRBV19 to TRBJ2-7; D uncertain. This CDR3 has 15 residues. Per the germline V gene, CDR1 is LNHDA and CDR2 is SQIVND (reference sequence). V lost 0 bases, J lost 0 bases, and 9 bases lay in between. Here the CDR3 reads CASSIDSGVSYEQYF. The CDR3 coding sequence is TGTGCCAGTAGTATAGATTCCGGTGTCTCCTACGAGCAGTACTTC.

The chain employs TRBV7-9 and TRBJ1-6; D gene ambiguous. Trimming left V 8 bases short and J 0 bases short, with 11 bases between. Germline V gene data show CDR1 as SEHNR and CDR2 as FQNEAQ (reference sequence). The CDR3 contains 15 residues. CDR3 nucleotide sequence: TGTGCCAGCGGCGAAGCGAGCTCCTATAATTCACCCCTCCACTTT. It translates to CASGEASSYNSPLHF. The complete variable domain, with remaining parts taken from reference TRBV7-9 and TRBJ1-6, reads DTGVSQNPRHKITKRGQNVTFRCDPISEHNRLYWYRQTLGQGPEFLTYFQNEAQLEKSRLLSDRFSAERPKGSFSTLEIQRTEQGDSAMYLCASGEASSYNSPLHFGNGTRLTVT.

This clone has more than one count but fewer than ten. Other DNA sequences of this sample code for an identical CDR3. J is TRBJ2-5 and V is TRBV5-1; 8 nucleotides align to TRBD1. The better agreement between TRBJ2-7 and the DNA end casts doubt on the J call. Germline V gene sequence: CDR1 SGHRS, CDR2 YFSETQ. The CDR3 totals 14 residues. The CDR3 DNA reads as TGCGCCAGCAGCCCTGGGACAGGCCCCTACGAGCAGTACTTC. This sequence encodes CASSPGTGPYEQYF.

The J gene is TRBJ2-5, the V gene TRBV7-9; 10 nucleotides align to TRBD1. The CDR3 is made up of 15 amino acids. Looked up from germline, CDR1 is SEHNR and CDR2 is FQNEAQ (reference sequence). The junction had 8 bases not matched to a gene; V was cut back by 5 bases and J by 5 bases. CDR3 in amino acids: CASSRTGGSGETQYF. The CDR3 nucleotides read TGTGCCAGCAGCAGGACAGGGGGGAGCGGGGAGACCCAGTACTTC.

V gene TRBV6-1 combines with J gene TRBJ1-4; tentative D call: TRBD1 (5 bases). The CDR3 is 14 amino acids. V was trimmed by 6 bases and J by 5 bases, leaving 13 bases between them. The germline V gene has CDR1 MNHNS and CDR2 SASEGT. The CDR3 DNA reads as TGTGCCAGCAGGCTAGGGAGGGACAATGAAAAACTGTTTTTT. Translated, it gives CASRLGRDNEKLFF.

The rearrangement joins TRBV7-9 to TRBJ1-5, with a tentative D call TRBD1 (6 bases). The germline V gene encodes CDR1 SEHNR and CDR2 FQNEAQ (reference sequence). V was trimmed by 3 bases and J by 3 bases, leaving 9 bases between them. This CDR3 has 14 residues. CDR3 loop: CASSFTGSNQPQHF. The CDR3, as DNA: TGTGCCAGCAGCTTCACAGGGTCCAATCAGCCCCAGCATTTT.

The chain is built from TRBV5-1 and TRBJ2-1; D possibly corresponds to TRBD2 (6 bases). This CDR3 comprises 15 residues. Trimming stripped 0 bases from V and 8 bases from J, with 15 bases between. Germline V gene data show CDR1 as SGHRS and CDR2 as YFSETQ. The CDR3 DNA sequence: TGCGCCAGCAGCTTGGCGCGGCTCCCGGGGGATGAGCAGTTCTTC. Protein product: CASSLARLPGDEQFF. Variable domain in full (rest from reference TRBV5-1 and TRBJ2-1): KAGVTQTPRYLIKTRGQQVTLSCSPISGHRSVSWYQQTPGQGLQFLFEYFSETQRNKGNFPGRFSGRQFSNSRSEMNVSTLELGDSALYLCASSLARLPGDEQFFGPGTRLTVL.

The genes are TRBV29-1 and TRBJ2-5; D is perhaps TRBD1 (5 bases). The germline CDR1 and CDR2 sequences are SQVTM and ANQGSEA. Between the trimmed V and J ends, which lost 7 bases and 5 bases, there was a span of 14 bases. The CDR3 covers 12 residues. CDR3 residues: CSAGRASETQYF. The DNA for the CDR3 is TGCAGCGCGGGCAGGGCATCTGAGACCCAGTACTTC.

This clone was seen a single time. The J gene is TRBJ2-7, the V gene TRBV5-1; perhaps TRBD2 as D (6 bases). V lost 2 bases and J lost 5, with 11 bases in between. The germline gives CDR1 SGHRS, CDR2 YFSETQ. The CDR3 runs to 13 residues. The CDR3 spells CASSLRGNHEQYF. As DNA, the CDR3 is TGCGCCAGCAGCTTACGGGGGAACCACGAGCAGTACTTC. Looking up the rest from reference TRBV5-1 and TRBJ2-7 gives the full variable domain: KAGVTQTPRYLIKTRGQQVTLSCSPISGHRSVSWYQQTPGQGLQFLFEYFSETQRNKGNFPGRFSGRQFSNSRSEMNVSTLELGDSALYLCASSLRGNHEQYFGPGTRLTVT.

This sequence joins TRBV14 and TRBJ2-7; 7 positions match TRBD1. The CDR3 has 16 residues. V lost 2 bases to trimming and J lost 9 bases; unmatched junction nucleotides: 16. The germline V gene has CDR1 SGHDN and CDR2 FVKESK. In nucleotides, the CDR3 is TGTGCCAGCAGCCAATTAGACAGGGTTTCGAATCGCGGGCAGTACTTC. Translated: CASSQLDRVSNRGQYF.

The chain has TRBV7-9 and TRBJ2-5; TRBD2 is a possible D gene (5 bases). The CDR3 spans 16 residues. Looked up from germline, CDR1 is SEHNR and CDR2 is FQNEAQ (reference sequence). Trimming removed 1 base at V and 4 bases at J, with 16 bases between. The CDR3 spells CASSLVEGRAGETQYF. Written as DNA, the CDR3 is TGTGCCAGCAGCTTAGTCGAGGGCCGGGCAGGAGAGACCCAGTACTTC.

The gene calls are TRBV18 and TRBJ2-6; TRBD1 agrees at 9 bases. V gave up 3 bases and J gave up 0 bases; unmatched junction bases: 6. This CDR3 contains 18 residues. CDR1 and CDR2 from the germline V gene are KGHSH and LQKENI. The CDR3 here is CASSPIQGASSGANVLTF. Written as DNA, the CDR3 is TGTGCCAGCTCACCTATACAGGGGGCCTCCTCTGGGGCCAACGTCCTGACTTTC.

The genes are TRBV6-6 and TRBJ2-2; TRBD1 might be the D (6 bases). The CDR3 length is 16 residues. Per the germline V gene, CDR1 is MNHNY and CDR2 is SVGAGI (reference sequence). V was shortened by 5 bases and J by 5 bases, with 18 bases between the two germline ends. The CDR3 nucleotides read TGTGCCAGCAGTGCCCGTGACAGGTGGGGGACCGGGGAGCTGTTTTTT. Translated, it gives CASSARDRWGTGELFF.

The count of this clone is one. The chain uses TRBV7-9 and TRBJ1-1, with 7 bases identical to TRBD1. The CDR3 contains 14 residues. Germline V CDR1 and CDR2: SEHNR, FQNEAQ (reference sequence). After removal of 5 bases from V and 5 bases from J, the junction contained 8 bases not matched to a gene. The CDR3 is CASSRQQGRTEAFF. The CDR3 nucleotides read TGTGCCAGCAGCCGTCAACAGGGGAGGACTGAAGCTTTCTTT.

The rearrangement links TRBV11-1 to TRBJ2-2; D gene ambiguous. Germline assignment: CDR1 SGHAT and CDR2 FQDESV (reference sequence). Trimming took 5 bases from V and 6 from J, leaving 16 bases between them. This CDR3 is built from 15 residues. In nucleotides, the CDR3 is TGTGCCAGCAGCCCGGGTCAAGCCCCCCCCGGGGAGCTGTTTTTT. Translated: CASSPGQAPPGELFF.

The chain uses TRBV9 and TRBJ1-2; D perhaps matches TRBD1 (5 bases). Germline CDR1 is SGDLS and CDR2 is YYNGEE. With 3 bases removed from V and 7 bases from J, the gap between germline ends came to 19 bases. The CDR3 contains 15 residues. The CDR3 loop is CASSAPGYMVGGYTF. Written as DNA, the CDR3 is TGTGCCAGCAGCGCCCCAGGGTACATGGTTGGTGGCTACACCTTC.

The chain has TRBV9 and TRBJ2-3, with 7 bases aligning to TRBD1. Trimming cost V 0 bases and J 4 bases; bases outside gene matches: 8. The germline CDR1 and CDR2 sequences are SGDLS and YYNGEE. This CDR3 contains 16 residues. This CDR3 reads CASSVAQRGLADTQYF. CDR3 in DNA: TGTGCCAGCAGCGTAGCACAGAGGGGGCTGGCAGATACGCAGTATTTT.

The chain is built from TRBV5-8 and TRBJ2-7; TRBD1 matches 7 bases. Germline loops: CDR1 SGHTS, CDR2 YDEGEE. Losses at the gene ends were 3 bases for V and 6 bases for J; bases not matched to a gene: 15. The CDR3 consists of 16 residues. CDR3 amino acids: CASSSLQGTSVGEQYF. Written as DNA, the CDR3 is TGTGCCAGCAGCTCGTTACAGGGGACGAGTGTCGGCGAGCAGTACTTC. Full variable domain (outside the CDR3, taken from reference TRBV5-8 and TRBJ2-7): EAGVTQSPTHLIKTRGQQATLRCSPISGHTSVYWYQQALGLGLQFLLWYDEGEERNRGNFPPRFSGRQFPNYSSELNVNALELEDSALYLCASSSLQGTSVGEQYFGPGTRLTVT.